This T cell receptor beta chain was sequenced for a study of blood T cell repertoires in COVID-19. Study-level information: Samples representing acute and convalescent COVID-19 were sourced from the United States, Italy and Spain. Nucleic acid was either cDNA or gDNA, and it came from T cells, B-cell-depleted T cells, or PBMCs.

The V end was cut by 7 bases, the J end by 4 bases, with 14 bases between. Germline CDR1 and CDR2: SGHRS and YFSETQ. This CDR3 spans 14 amino acids. As processed by the authors: Estimated nucleated cell counts came from reference gene primer amplification. Only in-frame clones appear in the TCRdb table, and some are missing; sequencing was by immunoSEQ multiplex PCR. V, J and clone size reflect that table, while D and trimming were determined from the DNA. In the table there are some 110,000 clones, around 77% of which are singletons. The material sequenced was peripheral blood. This receptor was taken from a man between 60 and 70 years old with active or convalescent COVID-19. This sequence joins TRBV5-1 and TRBJ1-4, with a tentative D call TRBD1 (5 bases). The CDR3 nucleotides read TGCGCCAGCTCCTTACAGGCGGATAATGAAAAACTGTTTTTT. It translates to CASSLQADNEKLFF. The full variable domain, completed using reference TRBV5-1 and TRBJ1-4, is KAGVTQTPRYLIKTRGQQVTLSCSPISGHRSVSWYQQTPGQGLQFLFEYFSETQRNKGNFPGRFSGRQFSNSRSEMNVSTLELGDSALYLCASSLQADNEKLFFGSGTQLSVL.